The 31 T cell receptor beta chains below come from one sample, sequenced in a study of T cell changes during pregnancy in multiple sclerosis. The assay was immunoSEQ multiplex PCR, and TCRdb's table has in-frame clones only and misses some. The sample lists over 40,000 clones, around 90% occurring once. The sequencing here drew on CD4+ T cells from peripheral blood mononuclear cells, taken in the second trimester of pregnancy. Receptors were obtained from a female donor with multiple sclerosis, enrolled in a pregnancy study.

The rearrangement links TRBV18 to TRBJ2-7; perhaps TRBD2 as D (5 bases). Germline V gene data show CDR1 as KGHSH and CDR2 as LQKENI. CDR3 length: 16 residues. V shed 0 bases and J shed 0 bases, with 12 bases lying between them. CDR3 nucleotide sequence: TGTGCCAGCTCACCACCGTACAGCCGGGGCTCCTACGAGCAGTACTTC. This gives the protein CASSPPYSRGSYEQYF.

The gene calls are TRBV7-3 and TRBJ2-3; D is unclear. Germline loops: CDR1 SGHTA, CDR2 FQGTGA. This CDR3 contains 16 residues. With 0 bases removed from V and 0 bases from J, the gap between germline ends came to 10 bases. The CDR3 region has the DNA TGTGCCAGCAGCTTAACTGGCAGTCCTAGCACAGATACGCAGTATTTT. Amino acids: CASSLTGSPSTDTQYF.

The DNA for the CDR3 is TGTGCCGGACGCAGGGATTTGAACACTGAAGCTTTCTTT. Translated, it gives CAGRRDLNTEAFF. V and J are TRBV6-1 and TRBJ1-1, with D perhaps matching TRBD1 (5 bases). In germline, CDR1 is MNHNS, CDR2 SASEGT. CDR3 size: 13 residues. V was trimmed by 11 bases and J by 0 bases, leaving 13 bases between them.

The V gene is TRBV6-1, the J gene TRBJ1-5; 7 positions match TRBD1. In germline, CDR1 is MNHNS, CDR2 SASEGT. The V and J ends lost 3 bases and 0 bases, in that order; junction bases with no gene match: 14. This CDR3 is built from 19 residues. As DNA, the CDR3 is TGTGCCAGCAGTGAGCACCGATCAGGACAGGCCCCTAGCAATCAGCCCCAGCATTTT. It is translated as CASSEHRSGQAPSNQPQHF.

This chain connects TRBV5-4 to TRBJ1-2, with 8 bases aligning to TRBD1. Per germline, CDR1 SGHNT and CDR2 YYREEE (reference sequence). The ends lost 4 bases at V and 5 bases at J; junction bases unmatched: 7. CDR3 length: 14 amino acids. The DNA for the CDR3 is TGTGCCAGCAGCCTCCCCCGGACAGGGTATGGCTACACCTTC. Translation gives CASSLPRTGYGYTF. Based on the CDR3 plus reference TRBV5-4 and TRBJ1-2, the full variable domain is ETGVTQSPTHLIKTRGQQVTLRCSSQSGHNTVSWYQQALGQGPQFIFQYYREEENGRGNFPPRFSGLQFPNYSSELNVNALELDDSALYLCASSLPRTGYGYTFGSGTRLTVV.

The CDR3 coding sequence is TGTGCCAACCGACGGACTAGCGGGCTCAATGAGCAGTTCTTC. Its protein product is CANRRTSGLNEQFF. This chain joins TRBV2 and TRBJ2-1, with 11 bases that match TRBD2. The J segment lost 6 bases and the V segment lost 10 bases, leaving 8 bases of the junction unmatched. The length of the CDR3 is 14 residues. Germline assignment: CDR1 SNHLY and CDR2 FYNNEI. Based on the CDR3 plus reference TRBV2 and TRBJ2-1, the full variable domain is EPEVTQTPSHQVTQMGQEVILRCVPISNHLYFYWYRQILGQKVEFLVSFYNNEISEKSEIFDDQFSVERPDGSNFTLKIRSTKLEDSAMYFCANRRTSGLNEQFFGPGTRLTVL.

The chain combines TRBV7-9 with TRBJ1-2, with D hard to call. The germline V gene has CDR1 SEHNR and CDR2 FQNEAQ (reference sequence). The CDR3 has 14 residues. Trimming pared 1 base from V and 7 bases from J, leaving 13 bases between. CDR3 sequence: CASSLELVGAGYTF. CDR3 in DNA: TGTGCCAGCAGCTTAGAACTGGTGGGAGCTGGCTACACCTTC. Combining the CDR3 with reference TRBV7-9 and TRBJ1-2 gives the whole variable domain DTGVSQNPRHKITKRGQNVTFRCDPISEHNRLYWYRQTLGQGPEFLTYFQNEAQLEKSRLLSDRFSAERPKGSFSTLEIQRTEQGDSAMYLCASSLELVGAGYTFGSGTRLTVV.

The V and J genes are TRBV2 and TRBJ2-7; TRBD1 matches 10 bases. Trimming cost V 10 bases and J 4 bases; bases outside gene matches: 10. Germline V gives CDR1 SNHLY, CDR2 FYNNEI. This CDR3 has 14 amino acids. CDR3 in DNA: TGTGCCACTCTAATCGACAGGGGGCGGTACGAGCAGTACTTC. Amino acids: CATLIDRGRYEQYF.

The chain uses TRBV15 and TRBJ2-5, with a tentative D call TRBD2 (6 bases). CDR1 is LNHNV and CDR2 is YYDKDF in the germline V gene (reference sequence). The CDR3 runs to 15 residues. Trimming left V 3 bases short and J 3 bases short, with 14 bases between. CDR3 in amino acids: CATSRSPGTEETQYF. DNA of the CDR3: TGTGCCACCAGCAGGTCCCCCGGGACTGAAGAGACCCAGTACTTC.

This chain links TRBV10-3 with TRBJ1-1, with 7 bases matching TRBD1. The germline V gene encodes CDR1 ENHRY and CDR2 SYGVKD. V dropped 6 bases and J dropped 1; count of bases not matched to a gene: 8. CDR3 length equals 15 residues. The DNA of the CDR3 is TGTGCCATCAGCGTGGGACAGATAGGGAACACTGAAGCTTTCTTT. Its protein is CAISVGQIGNTEAFF.

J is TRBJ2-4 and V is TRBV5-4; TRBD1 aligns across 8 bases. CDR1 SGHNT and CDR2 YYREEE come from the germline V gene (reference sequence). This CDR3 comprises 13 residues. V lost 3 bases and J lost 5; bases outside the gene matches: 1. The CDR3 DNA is TGTGCCAGCAGCTCGGGACAGGAAAACATTCAGTACTTC. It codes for CASSSGQENIQYF.

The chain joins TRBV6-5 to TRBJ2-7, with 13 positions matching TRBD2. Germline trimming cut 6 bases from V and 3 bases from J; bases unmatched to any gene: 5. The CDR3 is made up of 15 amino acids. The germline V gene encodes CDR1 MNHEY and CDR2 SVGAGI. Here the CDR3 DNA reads TGTGCCAGCAGACTACTAGCGGGGGGGCTCTACGAGCAGTACTTC. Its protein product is CASRLLAGGLYEQYF.

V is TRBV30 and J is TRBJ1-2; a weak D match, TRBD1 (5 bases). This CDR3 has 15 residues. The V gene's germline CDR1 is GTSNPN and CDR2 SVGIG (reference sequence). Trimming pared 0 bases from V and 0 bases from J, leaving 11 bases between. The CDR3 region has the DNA TGTGCCTGGAGTGTCGTCATGACAGCTAACTATGGCTACACCTTC. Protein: CAWSVVMTANYGYTF.

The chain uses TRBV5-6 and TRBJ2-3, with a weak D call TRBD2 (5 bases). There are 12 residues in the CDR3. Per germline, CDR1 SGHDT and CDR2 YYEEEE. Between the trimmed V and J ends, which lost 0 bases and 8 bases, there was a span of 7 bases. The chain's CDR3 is CASSLAGVTQYF. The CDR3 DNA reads TGTGCCAGCAGCTTGGCCGGGGTTACGCAGTATTTT.

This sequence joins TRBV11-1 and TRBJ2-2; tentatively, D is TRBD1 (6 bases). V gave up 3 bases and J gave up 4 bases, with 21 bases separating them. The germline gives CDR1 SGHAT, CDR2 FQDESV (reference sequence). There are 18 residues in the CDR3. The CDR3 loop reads CASSFVRTTGIATGELFF. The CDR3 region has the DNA TGTGCCAGCAGCTTCGTCCGGACCACAGGGATTGCCACCGGGGAGCTGTTTTTT.

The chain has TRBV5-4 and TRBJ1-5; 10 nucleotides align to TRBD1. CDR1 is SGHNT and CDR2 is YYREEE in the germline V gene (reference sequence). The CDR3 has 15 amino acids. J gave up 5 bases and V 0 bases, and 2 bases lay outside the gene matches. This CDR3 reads CASSLAGTGDQPQHF. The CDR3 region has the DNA TGTGCCAGCAGCTTGGCCGGGACAGGGGATCAGCCCCAGCATTTT.

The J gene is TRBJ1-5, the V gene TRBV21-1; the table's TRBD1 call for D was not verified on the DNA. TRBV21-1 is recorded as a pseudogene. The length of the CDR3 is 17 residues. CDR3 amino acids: CASSKEREQGSNQPQHF. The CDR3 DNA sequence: TGTGCCAGCAGCAAAGAAAGGGAACAGGGTAGCAATCAGCCCCAGCATTTT.

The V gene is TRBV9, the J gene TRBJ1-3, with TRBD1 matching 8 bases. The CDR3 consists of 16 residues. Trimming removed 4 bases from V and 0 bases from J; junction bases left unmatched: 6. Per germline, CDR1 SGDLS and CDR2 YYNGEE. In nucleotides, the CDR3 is TGTGCCAGCAGCCTAGGACAGGGTAACTCTGGAAACACCATATATTTT. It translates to CASSLGQGNSGNTIYF.

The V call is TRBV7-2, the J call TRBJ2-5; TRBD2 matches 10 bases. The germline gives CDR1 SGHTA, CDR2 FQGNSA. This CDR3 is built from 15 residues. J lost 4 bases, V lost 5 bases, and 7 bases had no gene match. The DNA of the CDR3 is TGTGCCAGCAGCCTTAGCGGGGGGCACGGAGAGACCCAGTACTTC. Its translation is CASSLSGGHGETQYF. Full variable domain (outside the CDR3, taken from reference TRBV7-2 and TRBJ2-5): GAGVSQSPSNKVTEKGKDVELRCDPISGHTALYWYRQSLGQGLEFLIYFQGNSAPDKSGLPSDRFSAERTGGSVSTLTIQRTQQEDSAVYLCASSLSGGHGETQYFGPGTRLLVL.

The CDR3 nucleotides are TGTGCCAGCAGCCAAGATACTCAGGGTGAGCAGTTCTTC. Translating it yields CASSQDTQGEQFF. The chain recombines TRBV4-2 with TRBJ2-1; D might be TRBD1 (5 bases). This CDR3 has 13 amino acids. CDR1 and CDR2 (germline): LGHNA, YNFKEQ. V was cut by 0 bases and J by 9 bases, with 9 bases left in between.

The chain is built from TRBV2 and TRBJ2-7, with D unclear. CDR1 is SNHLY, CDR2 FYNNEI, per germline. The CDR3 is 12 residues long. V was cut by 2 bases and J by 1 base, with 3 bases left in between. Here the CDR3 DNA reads TGTGCCAGCAGTGAACTGTCCTACGAGCAGTACTTC. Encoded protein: CASSELSYEQYF.

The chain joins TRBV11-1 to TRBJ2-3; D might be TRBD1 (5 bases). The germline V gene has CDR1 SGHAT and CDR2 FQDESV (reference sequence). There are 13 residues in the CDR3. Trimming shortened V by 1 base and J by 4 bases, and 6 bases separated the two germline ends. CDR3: CASSLGQPDTQYF. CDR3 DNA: TGTGCCAGCAGCTTAGGACAGCCAGATACGCAGTATTTT.

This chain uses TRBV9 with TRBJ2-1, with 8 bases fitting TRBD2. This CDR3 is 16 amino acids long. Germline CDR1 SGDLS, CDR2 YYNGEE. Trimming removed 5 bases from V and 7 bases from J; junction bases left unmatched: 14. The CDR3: CASSPPGGLVVNEQFF. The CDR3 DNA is TGTGCCAGCAGTCCCCCGGGGGGACTAGTTGTAAATGAGCAGTTCTTC.

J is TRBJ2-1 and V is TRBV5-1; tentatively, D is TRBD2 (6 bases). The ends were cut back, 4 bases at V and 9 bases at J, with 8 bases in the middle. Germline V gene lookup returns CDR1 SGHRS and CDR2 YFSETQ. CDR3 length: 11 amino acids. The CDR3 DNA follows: TGCGCCAGCAGCGGGAGGACTGAGCAGTTCTTC. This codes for CASSGRTEQFF.

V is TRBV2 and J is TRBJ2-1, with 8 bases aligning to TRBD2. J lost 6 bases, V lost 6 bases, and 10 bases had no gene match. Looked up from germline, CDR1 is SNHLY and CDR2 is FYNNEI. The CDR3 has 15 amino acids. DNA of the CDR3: TGTGCCAGCAGGGGGAGGACTAGCATTCTCAATGAGCAGTTCTTC. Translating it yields CASRGRTSILNEQFF. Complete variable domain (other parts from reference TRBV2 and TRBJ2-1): EPEVTQTPSHQVTQMGQEVILRCVPISNHLYFYWYRQILGQKVEFLVSFYNNEISEKSEIFDDQFSVERPDGSNFTLKIRSTKLEDSAMYFCASRGRTSILNEQFFGPGTRLTVL.

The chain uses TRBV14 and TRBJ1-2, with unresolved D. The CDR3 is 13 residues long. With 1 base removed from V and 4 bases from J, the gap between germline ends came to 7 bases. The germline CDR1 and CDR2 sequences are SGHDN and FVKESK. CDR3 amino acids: CASSQVPLYGYTF. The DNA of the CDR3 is TGTGCCAGCAGCCAAGTCCCACTCTATGGCTACACCTTC.

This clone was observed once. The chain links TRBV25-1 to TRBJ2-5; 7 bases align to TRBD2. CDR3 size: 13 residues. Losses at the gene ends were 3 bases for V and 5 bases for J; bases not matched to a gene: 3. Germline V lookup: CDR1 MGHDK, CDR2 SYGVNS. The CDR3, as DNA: TGTGCCAGCAGTGAGGGGGGGGTGGAGACCCAGTACTTC. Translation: CASSEGGVETQYF.

The DNA for the CDR3 is TGTGCCAGCAGAACGACAGGGAATAATGAAAAACTGTTTTTT. Protein sequence: CASRTTGNNEKLFF. The V gene is TRBV14, the J gene TRBJ1-4; TRBD1 agrees at 7 bases. The CDR3 runs to 14 residues. In germline, CDR1 is SGHDN, CDR2 FVKESK. V shed 6 bases, J shed 4 bases, and the junction held 5 bases outside the gene matches.

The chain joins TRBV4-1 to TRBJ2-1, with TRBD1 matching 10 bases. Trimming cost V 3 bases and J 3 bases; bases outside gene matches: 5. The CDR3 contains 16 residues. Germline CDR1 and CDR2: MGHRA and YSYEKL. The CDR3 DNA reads TGCGCCAGCAGCCACCTCGGACAGGGGGTCTACAATGAGCAGTTCTTC. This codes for CASSHLGQGVYNEQFF.

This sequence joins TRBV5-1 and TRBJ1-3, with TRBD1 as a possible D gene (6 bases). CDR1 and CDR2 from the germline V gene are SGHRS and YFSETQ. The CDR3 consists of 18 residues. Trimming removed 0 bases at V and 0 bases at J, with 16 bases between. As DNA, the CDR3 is TGCGCCAGCAGCTTGGGAGGCACCGACAGGAGCTCTGGAAACACCATATATTTT. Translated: CASSLGGTDRSSGNTIYF.

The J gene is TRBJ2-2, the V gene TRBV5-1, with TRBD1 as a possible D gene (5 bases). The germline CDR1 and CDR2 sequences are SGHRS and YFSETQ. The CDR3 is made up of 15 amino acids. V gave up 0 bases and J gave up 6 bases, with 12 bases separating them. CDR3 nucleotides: TGCGCCAGCAGCTTGGGAGGACATGCGGCCGGGGAGCTGTTTTTT. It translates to CASSLGGHAAGELFF.